A selection of T cell receptor beta chains follows, all from one sample in a study of CD8+CD57+ T cells in acquired aplastic anemia. Each CDR3 protein gets one entry after TCRdb re-called the reads with MiXCR. This sample has under 200,000 distinct CDR3 sequences; over 40% occur once, and the top ten carry under 3.5%. Specimen: sorted CD4+, CD8+, or CD8+CD57+ T cells (not recorded which) from PBMCs. These receptors all come from a human donor with aplastic anemia. The CDR3 runs from the conserved cysteine through the conserved F or W. D genes are given only for firm matches. Clone size, where shown, is once, few, many, or a class for clones that have expanded.

v_gene	abundance	d_gene	j_gene	CDR3nt	CDR3aa
TRBV19	-	-	TRBJ1-1	TGTGCCAGTAGTCCCCCAGAGAGTTCGGAGGCTTTCTTT	CASSPPESSEAFF
TRBV7-2	few	-	TRBJ1-6	TGTGCCAGCAGCACCATGCAGGTTGAGAATTCACCCCTCCACTTT	CASSTMQVENSPLHF
TRBV6-1	many	-	TRBJ1-2	TGTGCCAGCAGAACATCAGGGTACTATGGCTACACCTTC	CASRTSGYYGYTF
TRBV19	-	-	TRBJ1-2	TGTGCCAGTAGTAAATCAGGGGATAGCTATGGCTACACCTTC	CASSKSGDSYGYTF
TRBV5-6	many	TRBD1	TRBJ1-4	TGTGCCAGCAGCACCTCCGACAGGGCGCTTGATGAAAAACTGTTTTTT	CASSTSDRALDEKLFF
TRBV9	-	-	TRBJ2-1	TGTGCCAGCAGCTTCGGGGCCCCGAGCTCCTACAATGAGCAGTTCTTC	CASSFGAPSSYNEQFF
TRBV11-2	few	TRBD2	TRBJ2-2	TGTGCCAGCAGCTTAGGGGGGGGTATACAGTACACCGGGGAGCTGTTTTTT	CASSLGGGIQYTGELFF
TRBV11-2	many	-	TRBJ2-1	TGTGCCAGCAGCTTACTTACCTACGGGGAGCAGTTCTTC	CASSLLTYGEQFF
TRBV27	many	-	TRBJ1-5	TGTGCCAGCAGTTCCGAGGAAGGACAGCCCCAGCATTTT	CASSSEEGQPQHF
TRBV2	-	TRBD1	TRBJ1-3	TGTGCCAGCAGTTACCGCGGACAGGGGGGTGGAAACACCATATGTTTT	CASSYRGQGGGNTICF
TRBV29-1	-	TRBD1	TRBJ1-1	TGCAGCGTATCCGGGACAGGGGAGAACACTGAAGCTTTCTTT	CSVSGTGENTEAFF
TRBV10-3	-	-	TRBJ2-3	TGTGCCATCAGCGGGGTAAGCTCTAGCACAGATACGCAGTATTTT	CAISGVSSSTDTQYF
TRBV9	many	-	TRBJ1-2	TGTGCCAGCAGCGTACCCATGGGAGGGGTGGAGGGCTACACCTTC	CASSVPMGGVEGYTF
TRBV25-1	many	-	TRBJ2-5	TGTGCCAGCAGAGGTGGACAGTCCAAAGAGACCCAGTACTTC	CASRGGQSKETQYF
TRBV10-3	-	TRBD1	TRBJ1-5	TGTGCCATCAGTTCGGATCGACAGGGCAGCAATCAGCCCCAGCATTTT	CAISSDRQGSNQPQHF
TRBV29-1	-	-	TRBJ1-1	TGCAGCGTTGGAAAGGGGCGCACTGAGGCTTTCTTT	CSVGKGRTEAFF
TRBV5-1	-	TRBD2	TRBJ2-2	TGCGCCAGCAGCTTGGAATCTAGCGGGAGTCTCGGGGAGCTGTTTTTT	CASSLESSGSLGELFF
TRBV3-1	-	-	TRBJ2-5	TGTGCCAGCAGCCAAGGCGCCCTAGTAAAGGAGACCCAGTACTTC	CASSQGALVKETQYF
TRBV11-2	-	-	TRBJ1-6	TGTGCCAGCAGCTTAAACGGAAGGGTCGGAGGTTCACCCCTCCACTTT	CASSLNGRVGGSPLHF
TRBV11-3	many	TRBD2	TRBJ2-5	TGTGCCAGCAGCTTAACTAGCGGGTACACGCAAGAGACCCAGTACTTC	CASSLTSGYTQETQYF
TRBV10-3	few	-	TRBJ1-5	TGTGCCATCAGTTATCCTCGGGGCAGTCTAGCTCAGCCCCAGCATTTT	CAISYPRGSLAQPQHF
TRBV29-1	-	-	TRBJ2-4	TGCAGCGCACAAGCCAAAAACATTCAGTACTTC	CSAQAKNIQYF
TRBV12-3/TRBV12-4	many	-	TRBJ1-3	TGTGCCTCGGGCTCTGGAAACACCATATATTTT	CASGSGNTIYF
TRBV11-1	-	TRBD2	TRBJ2-7	TGTGCCAGCAGCTCAGGTCAAGGGAGCGGGAAGGCCTACGAGCAGTACTTC	CASSSGQGSGKAYEQYF
TRBV7-3	once	-	TRBJ1-2	TGTGCCAGCAGCTGGGGCAGGGGTGGCTACACCTTC	CASSWGRGGYTF
TRBV2	-	TRBD1	TRBJ2-7	TGTGCCAGCAGACTAACGACAGGGGGGCACTGCGAGCAGTACTTC	CASRLTTGGHCEQYF